This T cell receptor (beta chain) was retrieved from a study of T cell clonality in common variable immunodeficiency (dated by TCRdb to between 2015 and 2016). For sequencing, equivalent amounts of genomic DNA were input from CVID and control samples. For every sample, a 60 bp segment covering the rearranged TCRbeta CDR3 region was amplified and then sequenced. The immunoSEQ assay, a bias-corrected multiplex PCR combined with high-throughput sequencing, was used to amplify TCRbeta. From the authors' description of their analysis: Every unique nucleotide sequence was considered a clone and was annotated with V, D and J genes, copy number and frequency. Sequences were labeled productive if in frame, and non-productive if out of frame or containing stop codons. As previously described, clonality was computed from Shannon's entropy. The predicted amino acid sequences of productive clones were used to derive the mean CDR3 Kyte-Doolittle hydropathy. Using the R hclust function, scaled V gene usage was clustered hierarchically with Manhattan distance and complete linkage. Sharing of clones by CDR3 amino acid sequence was evaluated by resampling 12 repertoires per group over 100 rounds. Repertoires were searched for approximately 70 published EBV-specific and around 240 published CMV-specific TCRbeta sequences. After two CVID samples that produced fewer than 10,000 sequences were dropped from the analysis, 42 CVID repertoires remained. The table comes from immuneACCESS by way of TCRdb, which keeps in-frame sequences with V and J called. Part of the clones is missing from these tables; in studies checked, under half for an unresolved V gene and the rest for unknown reasons. For V, J and clone size, that table is used; D and trimming come from the DNA. In this sample the table shows 30,000 to 40,000 clones, and no singletons are among them. Together, the top ten hold 5.5% to 7% of the sample.

Standard criteria were used to diagnose CVID, namely serum IgG, IgA and/or IgM reduced below the normal range together with specific antibody deficiency. There were around 44 subjects in the CVID group (roughly 15 female and 29 male), ranging in age from about 9 to 70 years, with a mean age of roughly 40. Most CVID patients and most healthy controls were of Caucasian heritage. Replacement immunoglobulin therapy had been administered to all CVID subjects for at least one year at the time of study participation. When blood was collected, none of the CVID subjects were ill or on immunomodulatory or immunosuppressive medication. Heparinized peripheral whole blood samples of roughly 5 to 8 ml were obtained from each donor. Genomic DNA from adults with common variable immune deficiency (CVID) and from healthy adult controls was used for sequencing of TCRbeta CDR3 repertoires. Diluted blood was density-centrifuged over Hypaque 1077 or Ficoll-Paque to isolate peripheral blood mononuclear cells. Genomic DNA was obtained from unsorted mononuclear cells using either Qiagen column purification or a centrifugation-based method.

Broad study findings and their caveats: TCRbeta clonality was higher in CVID subjects than in healthy controls (t-test p = 0.018), and the increase was most characteristic of about a third of subjects. CVID subjects shared fewer TCRbeta clones with each other than healthy controls did (p < 0.0001). Correlations between repertoire features and clinical complications were limited by patient heterogeneity within the CVID cohort. Even though DNA input was the same, control samples had an average of about 90,000 unique sequences each, compared with about 30,000 in CVID samples. According to the authors, figuring out what caused the increased clonality in CVID would require sequencing the repertoires of T cell subpopulations. CVID TCRbeta sequences were reported to have fewer deletions and N-nucleotide insertions and to lack highly modified clones with 13 or more V deletions.

This clone occurred many times. Its antigen remains undetermined. Germline and junction disagree at one end, which may indicate a read error. The read terminates 3 residues ahead of where the CDR3 ends, so the germline J gene completes it. Reading the germline V gene gives CDR1 SGHTA and CDR2 FQGNSA. The CDR3, from cysteine to phenylalanine, totals 13 residues. Of the CDR3's DNA, 30 bases were read; they are in frame from base 1. The source is a human donor with common variable immunodeficiency. The specimen sequenced was peripheral blood mononuclear cells. The rearrangement combines TRBV7-2 with TRBJ2-3, with TRBD2 tentatively as D gene (6 bases match). CDR3 protein: CASRLAAPDTQYF. The CDR3 bases that were read are TGTGCCAGCAGGTTAGCGGCCCCAGATACG. Beyond the CDR3, the reference TRBV7-2 and TRBJ2-3 genes provide the residues; the full variable domain reads: GAGVSQSPSNKVTEKGKDVELRCDPISGHTALYWYRQSLGQGLEFLIYFQGNSAPDKSGLPSDRFSAERTGGSVSTLTIQRTQQEDSAVYLCASRLAAPDTQYFGPGTRLTVL.